This entry lists 13 T cell receptor beta chains sequenced from one sample in a study of T cell repertoires in cytomegalovirus infection (dated by TCRdb to between 2018 and 2021). TCRdb lists the instrument as Illumina HiSeq 1500. TCRdb took the public reads, trimmed them with fastp at Q25, ran MiXCR for clone calling and kept in-frame beta chains. Each record represents a unique CDR3 protein, reported with the most common genes and DNA among its rows. The sample table contains a few hundred thousand distinct CDR3 sequences; only one count was recorded for approximately 15% of them. In total, the top ten clones hold 7% to 9.5% of the sample. Sequencing was carried out using PBMCs. The receptors here all came from a human donor in good health (CMV status not recorded). Some clones in this sample may be carry-over from other donors' samples.

The J gene is TRBJ2-1, the V gene TRBV20-1; 9 nucleotides agree with TRBD2. With 3 bases clipped from V and 1 base from J, the junction kept 10 bases outside the gene matches. Per the germline V gene, CDR1 is DFQATT and CDR2 is SNEGSKA (reference sequence). The CDR3 runs to 17 residues. CDR3 sequence: CSASGLVAGDSYNEQFF. CDR3 nucleotides: TGCAGTGCTAGTGGATTGGTAGCGGGAGATTCCTACAATGAGCAGTTCTTC.

This clonotype was detected ten times or more. The chain employs TRBV19 and TRBJ1-3; no firm D call. Germline V CDR1 and CDR2: LNHDA, SQIVND (reference sequence). The V end lost 5 bases, the J end lost 1 base, and 12 bases lay between the germline ends. The CDR3 has 15 residues. CDR3 in DNA: TGTGCCAGTAGTTATCTCCGAGGATCTGGAAACACCATATATTTT. Encoded protein: CASSYLRGSGNTIYF.

In this sample, this clonotype turned up many times. The chain recombines TRBV28 with TRBJ2-3; the D gene is possibly TRBD2 (5 bases). This CDR3 spans 13 amino acids. Germline V gene sequence: CDR1 MDHEN, CDR2 SYDVKM. Trimming took 0 bases from V and 4 from J, leaving 5 bases between them. CDR3 DNA: TGTGCCAGCAGTTTATGGGGAGCAGATACGCAGTATTTT. It translates to CASSLWGADTQYF.

This clonotype came up many times. The gene calls are TRBV7-2 and TRBJ1-2, with 12 bases matching TRBD1. Germline V gives CDR1 SGHTA, CDR2 FQGNSA. The CDR3 runs 17 residues. J lost 2 bases, V lost 1 base, and 5 bases had no gene match. The CDR3 spells CASSLDGGQGANYGYTF. Here the CDR3 DNA reads TGTGCCAGCAGCTTAGACGGGGGACAGGGGGCAAACTATGGCTACACCTTC.

This clonotype was seen at least ten times. This chain connects TRBV7-9 to TRBJ1-2, with 8 positions matching TRBD1. V lost 5 bases to trimming and J lost 4 bases; unmatched junction nucleotides: 9. From germline, CDR1 is SEHNR and CDR2 FQNEAQ (reference sequence). The CDR3 is 15 amino acids. Here the CDR3 reads CASSHGQGGGYGYTF. The CDR3 nucleotides read TGTGCCAGCAGCCACGGACAGGGCGGAGGCTATGGCTACACCTTC. The full variable domain, rest sourced from reference TRBV7-9 and TRBJ1-2, is DTGVSQNPRHKITKRGQNVTFRCDPISEHNRLYWYRQTLGQGPEFLTYFQNEAQLEKSRLLSDRFSAERPKGSFSTLEIQRTEQGDSAMYLCASSHGQGGGYGYTFGSGTRLTVV.

This clonotype has ten or more counts. The V gene is TRBV14, the J gene TRBJ1-1; weak D call: TRBD1 (6 bases). This CDR3 has 14 residues. Per the germline V gene, CDR1 is SGHDN and CDR2 is FVKESK. The V and J ends lost 1 base and 7 bases respectively, with 13 bases between them. The DNA of the CDR3 is TGTGCCAGCAGCCAAGCGGGGGGCGTTGGTGAAGCTTTCTTT. This gives the protein CASSQAGGVGEAFF.

This clonotype was picked up many times. The rearrangement links TRBV7-2 to TRBJ2-4, with D perhaps being TRBD1 or TRBD2 (6 bases each). The CDR3 length is 15 residues. V was cut by 1 base and J by 3 bases, with 10 bases left in between. Germline CDR1 and CDR2: SGHTA and FQGNSA. The CDR3 sequence is CASSLVEGGKNIQYF. The CDR3 coding sequence is TGTGCCAGCAGCTTAGTCGAGGGGGGCAAAAACATTCAGTACTTC.

This clonotype showed up many times. The chain couples TRBV6-4 to TRBJ2-1; 7 bases are a match to TRBD2. With V trimmed by 3 bases and J by 4 bases, 3 bases remained unmatched. Germline values: CDR1 MRHNA, CDR2 SNTAGT. The CDR3 is 14 residues long. In DNA, the CDR3 is TGTGCCAGCAGTGATTCCGGGGGGTACAATGAGCAGTTCTTC. It codes for CASSDSGGYNEQFF.

The V gene is TRBV18, the J gene TRBJ2-1; 7 bases map to TRBD2. Germline-derived CDR1 and CDR2 are KGHSH and LQKENI. The junction had 7 bases not matched to a gene; V was cut back by 2 bases and J by 6 bases. The length of the CDR3 is 15 residues. The CDR3 region has the DNA TGTGCCAGCTCACCATCCCTAGCGGAGCTCAATGAGCAGTTCTTC. Residues: CASSPSLAELNEQFF.

This rearrangement joins TRBV11-2 to TRBJ2-1, with TRBD2 as a possible D gene (6 bases). The germline V gene encodes CDR1 SGHAT and CDR2 FQNNGV. There are 16 residues in the CDR3. Trimming pared 6 bases from V and 2 bases from J, leaving 17 bases between. The CDR3 is CASSPQTRRAYNEQFF. In DNA form, the CDR3 reads TGTGCCAGCAGTCCCCAGACTAGGCGGGCCTACAATGAGCAGTTCTTC.

This clonotype was counted many times. This chain connects TRBV29-1 to TRBJ1-2; possible D gene TRBD1, 6 bases. The CDR3 is 14 amino acids. V was cut by 8 bases and J by 0 bases, with 16 bases left in between. The germline CDR1 and CDR2 sequences are SQVTM and ANQGSEA. The CDR3 region is CSITTGRPNYGYTF. As DNA, the CDR3 is TGCAGCATTACCACAGGGAGGCCTAACTATGGCTACACCTTC.

The chain carries TRBV12-3 or TRBV12-4 and TRBJ2-7; 12 nucleotides line up with TRBD2. V shed 3 bases and J 3 bases; nucleotides not matched to a gene: 0. CDR3 size: 14 residues. CDR3 amino acids: CASSLTSGGYEQYF. The DNA for the CDR3 is TGTGCCAGCAGTTTGACTAGCGGGGGCTACGAGCAGTACTTC.

The rearrangement uses TRBV20-1 and TRBJ1-4; tentatively, D is TRBD1 (6 bases). Trimming stripped 6 bases from V and 0 bases from J, with 17 bases between. The length of the CDR3 is 16 residues. Germline assignment: CDR1 DFQATT and CDR2 SNEGSKA (reference sequence). CDR3 amino acids: CSAPSFEGATNEKLFF. The DNA of the CDR3 is TGCAGTGCGCCCTCTTTCGAGGGGGCAACTAATGAAAAACTGTTTTTT.